These T cell receptor beta chains were read from a single sample in a study of graft-versus-host responses after intestinal transplantation. Assay: immunoSEQ multiplex PCR; the TCRdb copy retains only in-frame clones and omits some. The table lists fewer than 110,000 clones, 93% of them singletons. These receptors' targets are unknown. Sequencing was performed on unstimulated CD8+ T cells sorted from spleen or lymph node cells, taken before intestinal transplant. The receptor set was obtained from a human donor who received an intestinal transplant. The CDR3 runs from the conserved cysteine through the conserved F or W. Fields, in order: J gene, clone size, D gene, V gene, CDR3 DNA, CDR3 protein. The D gene is left open where the match is weak. Size tells how often a clone was seen (once, few, many) or the class of an expanded clone, and some rows leave it out.

TRBJ2-7	-	-	TRBV20-1	TGCAGTGCTCCCCGAAACTACGAGCAGTACTTC	CSAPRNYEQYF
TRBJ2-1	-	TRBD2	TRBV5-1	TGCGCCAGCAGCTCTAGCGGGGTGGTCTACAATGAGCAGTTCTTC	CASSSSGVVYNEQFF
TRBJ1-2	-	TRBD1	TRBV19	TGTGCCAGTCGGGAAGGTCAGGGGGGGTATGGCTACACCTTC	CASREGQGGYGYTF
TRBJ2-7	once	-	TRBV10-3	TGTGCCATCAGTGAGCCACCGGGATCGGGGACCGACTACGAGCAGTACTTC	CAISEPPGSGTDYEQYF
TRBJ2-1	-	TRBD2	TRBV4-2	TGTGCCAGCAGCCTACTGGGACTAGCGGGGGGCGCCGATCTTTCCTACAATGAGCAGTTCTTC	CASSLLGLAGGADLSYNEQFF
TRBJ1-2	-	TRBD1	TRBV19	TGTGCCACCAAACAGGGGGCGATCTATGGCTACACCTTC	CATKQGAIYGYTF
TRBJ2-2	-	-	TRBV15	TGTGCCACCAGCACCTCCGAGGGCAGGGGTCGATACACCGGGGAGCTGTTTTTT	CATSTSEGRGRYTGELFF
TRBJ1-1	-	-	TRBV27	TGTGCCAGCAGTTTATCGGGAGGAACTGAAGCTTTCTTT	CASSLSGGTEAFF
TRBJ1-1	-	-	TRBV5-1	TGCGCCAGCAGCTTTTTGGGGGGAGGTATGAACACTGAAGCTTTCTTT	CASSFLGGGMNTEAFF
TRBJ2-1	-	-	TRBV13	TGTGCCAGCAGCTTAAGGAGAGGGCCGGACAATGAGCAGTTCTTC	CASSLRRGPDNEQFF
TRBJ2-1	-	TRBD1	TRBV13	TGTGCCAGCAGCCCGGAGGACAGGGAAAATGAGCAGTTCTTC	CASSPEDRENEQFF
TRBJ1-5	-	-	TRBV27	TGTGCCAGCAGTTTATCTAGCAATCAGCCCCAGCATTTT	CASSLSSNQPQHF
TRBJ1-5	once	-	TRBV27	TGTGCCAGCAGTTTTGAAGGCGATCAGCCCCAGCATTTT	CASSFEGDQPQHF
TRBJ1-4	-	-	TRBV4-1	TGCGCCAGCAGCCGACCCCGGGACAACCCGCCTGAAAGGGAAAAACTGTTTTTT	CASSRPRDNPPEREKLFF
TRBJ2-7	-	TRBD2	TRBV19	TGTGCCAGTAGTATGTCGACTAGCGGCTACGAGCAGTACTTC	CASSMSTSGYEQYF
TRBJ2-1	-	TRBD2	TRBV5-4	TGTGCCAGCAGCCAGCAGGGCGGGGGGGCGTTTTACAATGAGCAGTTCTTC	CASSQQGGGAFYNEQFF
TRBJ1-1	-	-	TRBV5-1	TGCGCCAGCAGATCCGTGGAGAACACTGAAGCTTTCTTT	CASRSVENTEAFF
TRBJ1-6	-	-	TRBV4-2	TGTGCCAGCAGCCAAGAAGGGGGACCCCTCCACTTT	CASSQEGGPLHF
TRBJ2-1	-	-	TRBV5-6	TGTGCCAGCGTGGCAGGGTGGGGGGGCCGGAATGAGCAGTTCTTC	CASVAGWGGRNEQFF
TRBJ2-3	once	-	TRBV30	TGTGCCTGGAGTGTAATGGGTCCAGATACGCAGTATTTT	CAWSVMGPDTQYF
TRBJ2-1	-	TRBD1	TRBV6-5	TGTGCCAGCAGTTACTTTTCAGGGGGCGCCTACAATGAGCAGTTCTTC	CASSYFSGGAYNEQFF
TRBJ2-7	-	-	TRBV12-2	TGTGCAAGTCGCTTAGTGGGGGCCCACTCCTACGAGCAGTACTTC	CASRLVGAHSYEQYF
TRBJ2-1	once	-	TRBV7-9	TGTGCCAGCAGGTCTCGGGGTCCGAGTTCCTACAATGAGCAGTTCTTC	CASRSRGPSSYNEQFF
TRBJ1-2	once	-	TRBV14	TGTGCCAGCAGCCTAGGCTGGGCCAGGGGAGGCGGCTACACCTTC	CASSLGWARGGGYTF
TRBJ1-4	-	-	TRBV6-5	TGTGCCAGCAGTTACTCCCCGACAGACGAAAAACTGTTTTTT	CASSYSPTDEKLFF
TRBJ2-7	-	-	TRBV11-2	TGTGCCAGCAGCTTCTTCGCTGGGGGTTCCTACGAGCAGTACTTC	CASSFFAGGSYEQYF
TRBJ2-7	-	-	TRBV4-1	TGCGCCAGCAGCCAAGCCCGCGGGGACTCCTACGAGCAGTACTTC	CASSQARGDSYEQYF
TRBJ1-1	-	TRBD1	TRBV7-9	TGTGCCAGCAGCCCAAGGACAGGGGGCCGGACTGAAGCTTTCTTT	CASSPRTGGRTEAFF
TRBJ2-5	-	TRBD1	TRBV7-6	TGTGCCAGCAGCCATGCCACAGGGGGAGAGACCCAGTACTTC	CASSHATGGETQYF
TRBJ2-7	-	TRBD1	TRBV2	TGTGCCAGCAGTGAAGGGGACAGGGGGCCTCTCGAGCAGTACTTC	CASSEGDRGPLEQYF
TRBJ1-2	few	-	TRBV4-1	TGCGCCAGCAGCCAAACACTCGGGACCTATGGCTACACCTTC	CASSQTLGTYGYTF
TRBJ2-7	-	TRBD2	TRBV7-2	TGTGCCAGCAGCTTTTCAGCGGGGGGAACCTACGAGCAGTACTTC	CASSFSAGGTYEQYF
TRBJ2-1	once	-	TRBV7-6	TGTGCCAGCAGGGGGAGGGGGGGTAGCAATGAGCAGTTCTTC	CASRGRGGSNEQFF
TRBJ2-7	-	TRBD1	TRBV5-1	TGCGCCAGCAGCTTGGATTTGGGACAGGGGCGAACGAATAATTACGAGCAGTACTTC	CASSLDLGQGRTNNYEQYF
TRBJ2-7	-	-	TRBV27	TGTGCCAGCAGTTCTCTGCCAAGGGATCCCGAGCAGTACTTC	CASSSLPRDPEQYF
TRBJ1-5	-	-	TRBV4-1	TGCGCCAGCAGCCAAGGTTTTTTGAGGGCCCACTGGAATCAGCCCCAGCATTTT	CASSQGFLRAHWNQPQHF
TRBJ1-5	-	-	TRBV5-6	TGTGCCAGCAGCTTTTGGGACAACAATCAGCCCCAGCATTTT	CASSFWDNNQPQHF
TRBJ2-3	-	-	TRBV29-1	TGCAGCGTTGAAGGGCTTAGCACAGATACGCAGTATTTT	CSVEGLSTDTQYF
TRBJ2-5	-	-	TRBV4-2	TGTGCCAGCAGCCAAGACTTGGGACTCCAAGAGACCCAGTACTTC	CASSQDLGLQETQYF
TRBJ2-3	-	-	TRBV27	TGTGCCAGCAGTTTTAACGGGTTGGCAGATACGCAGTATTTT	CASSFNGLADTQYF
TRBJ1-4	once	-	TRBV30	TGTGCCTGGAGAGATGGGACAAACTTTAATGAAAAACTGTTTTTT	CAWRDGTNFNEKLFF